The 25 T cell receptor beta chains listed next were all sequenced from one sample in a study of response to subunit inactivated influenza vaccine. One entry per CDR3 protein, called by TCRdb with MiXCR from the RT-PCR reads. Here the sample spans approximately 500,000 distinct CDR3 sequences, 10% to 15% being singletons. The sample was PBMCs from blood, taken more than 35 days after vaccination. The receptors come from a man in his forties or fifties who received an inactivated influenza vaccine.

This clonotype was seen ten or more times. The chain has TRBV12-3 or TRBV12-4 and TRBJ2-3; D is perhaps TRBD2 (6 bases). Trimming took 3 bases from V and 0 from J, leaving 10 bases between them. The CDR3 extends over 15 amino acids. Written as DNA, the CDR3 is TGTGCCAGCAGTTTCAACCGGGAGAGCACAGATACGCAGTATTTT. Protein: CASSFNRESTDTQYF.

The V and J genes are TRBV6-5 and TRBJ1-4; TRBD1 matches 7 bases. The ends lost 3 bases at V and 8 bases at J; junction bases unmatched: 9. In germline, CDR1 is MNHEY, CDR2 SVGAGI. The length of the CDR3 is 15 residues. As DNA, the CDR3 is TGTGCCAGCAGTTATCTTTACAGGGGAGAAGAAAAACTGTTTTTT. Translated: CASSYLYRGEEKLFF.

The rearrangement joins TRBV29-1 to TRBJ2-3, with D maybe TRBD1 (5 bases). Trimming removed 4 bases from V and 1 base from J, with 9 bases in between. This CDR3 has 13 residues. Germline V gives CDR1 SQVTM, CDR2 ANQGSEA. The CDR3 DNA reads TGCAGCGTTGTCAGGGATGGCACAGATACGCAGTATTTT. Amino acid sequence: CSVVRDGTDTQYF.

The chain joins TRBV5-5 to TRBJ1-1; D call uncertain. Germline-derived CDR1 and CDR2 are SGHKS and YYEKEE (reference sequence). The CDR3 consists of 16 residues. The germline V and J ends were trimmed by 0 bases and 2 bases, with 14 bases remaining between them. The CDR3: CASSLGRFQKNTEAFF. CDR3 coding DNA: TGTGCCAGCAGCTTGGGAAGGTTTCAGAAAAACACTGAAGCTTTCTTT. Full variable domain (remainder filled in from reference TRBV5-5 and TRBJ1-1): DAGVTQSPTHLIKTRGQQVTLRCSPISGHKSVSWYQQVLGQGPQFIFQYYEKEERGRGNFPDRFSARQFPNYSSELNVNALLLGDSALYLCASSLGRFQKNTEAFFGQGTRLTVV.

This clonotype was seen many times. This chain joins TRBV5-1 and TRBJ1-1; possible D gene TRBD1, 5 bases. The CDR3 has 12 amino acids. CDR1 and CDR2 from the germline V gene are SGHRS and YFSETQ. Trimming cost V 6 bases and J 5 bases, with 11 bases left between them. The CDR3 nucleotides read TGCGCCAGCAAAGGGGTATGGACTGAAGCTTTCTTT. This encodes CASKGVWTEAFF.

This clonotype was seen a few times. The chain has TRBV5-1 and TRBJ1-5, with 8 positions matching TRBD1. Trimming took 0 bases from V and 6 from J; bases not matched to a gene: 5. The CDR3 contains 15 residues. Germline CDR1 SGHRS, CDR2 YFSETQ. In DNA, the CDR3 is TGCGCCAGCAGCTTGGGGGACAGGCCAAGTCAGCCCCAGCATTTT. It codes for CASSLGDRPSQPQHF. The full variable domain, rest sourced from reference TRBV5-1 and TRBJ1-5, is KAGVTQTPRYLIKTRGQQVTLSCSPISGHRSVSWYQQTPGQGLQFLFEYFSETQRNKGNFPGRFSGRQFSNSRSEMNVSTLELGDSALYLCASSLGDRPSQPQHFGDGTRLSIL.

There are many counts of this clonotype. The V call is TRBV11-2, the J call TRBJ2-7, with TRBD1 as a possible D gene (8 bases). The CDR3 contains 16 residues. Trimming pared 5 bases from V and 9 bases from J, leaving 26 bases between. The germline gives CDR1 SGHAT, CDR2 FQNNGV. CDR3 region: CASSTLTGGVLRLQYF. CDR3 coding DNA: TGTGCCAGCAGCACACTAACAGGGGGGGTCCTACGATTGCAGTACTTC.

The chain is built from TRBV7-6 and TRBJ2-7, with 9 bases lining up with TRBD1. J was trimmed by 7 bases and V by 0 bases; bases with no gene match: 7. This CDR3 comprises 15 residues. Germline assignment: CDR1 SGHVS and CDR2 FNYEAQ. The CDR3 is CASSLAPGQGREQYF. CDR3 DNA: TGTGCCAGCAGCTTAGCGCCCGGACAGGGGCGGGAGCAGTACTTC.

This clonotype has more than one count but fewer than ten. The V gene is TRBV5-1, the J gene TRBJ2-4; D ambiguous. V lost 0 bases to trimming and J lost 6 bases, with 10 bases between them. Germline loops: CDR1 SGHRS, CDR2 YFSETQ. The CDR3 is 14 amino acids. The CDR3 here is CASSLELRGNIQYF. CDR3 bases: TGCGCCAGCAGCTTGGAGCTCCGTGGAAACATTCAGTACTTC.

This clonotype was found many times. The chain has TRBV7-2 and TRBJ1-4; D not certain. The CDR3 length is 14 residues. V dropped 8 bases and J dropped 0 bases, with 10 bases sitting between them. CDR1 is SGHTA, CDR2 FQGNSA, per germline. CDR3 sequence reads: CASAPMATNEKLFF. The CDR3 DNA is TGTGCCAGCGCGCCCATGGCAACTAATGAAAAACTGTTTTTT.

With regard to this clonotype: A single base separates this from a much larger clone, so it may be a read error. V usage is TRBV20-1 and J usage is TRBJ2-1; TRBD2 aligns across 7 bases. J lost 10 bases, V lost 4 bases, and 13 bases had no gene match. The V gene's germline CDR1 is DFQATT and CDR2 SNEGSKA (reference sequence). The CDR3 contains 14 residues. Here the CDR3 DNA reads TGCAGTGCTATTCCGGGAGGCCCTTCAGGGGAGCAGTTCTTC. Residues: CSAIPGGPSGEQFF.

This sequence joins TRBV15 and TRBJ1-5; 7 positions match TRBD1. CDR1 is LNHNV, CDR2 YYDKDF, per germline (reference sequence). V was clipped by 3 bases and J by 5 bases; unmatched bases: 4. CDR3 length equals 14 residues. CDR3 DNA sequence: TGTGCCACCAGCAGCGGAGGGGGCTATCAGCCCCAGCATTTT. Its translation: CATSSGGGYQPQHF.

This chain connects TRBV5-1 to TRBJ2-7; D may correspond to TRBD1 or TRBD2 (5 bases each). The CDR3 covers 16 residues. The V end was cut by 6 bases, the J end by 5 bases, with 24 bases between. Germline CDR1 reads SGHRS; CDR2 reads YFSETQ. The CDR3: CASTARPRVAWDEQYF. The CDR3 nucleotides read TGCGCCAGCACAGCGCGCCCCAGGGTAGCGTGGGACGAGCAGTACTTC.

Many counts were recorded for this clonotype. The V gene is TRBV10-3, the J gene TRBJ2-1, with D possibly TRBD2 on 6 matching bases. The CDR3 is made up of 14 amino acids. Between the trimmed V and J ends, which lost 4 bases and 9 bases, there was a span of 16 bases. CDR1 and CDR2 (germline): ENHRY, SYGVKD. CDR3 sequence reads: CAISVDGGESEQFF. The CDR3 region has the DNA TGTGCCATCAGTGTGGACGGAGGGGAGAGTGAGCAGTTCTTC.

In its sample, this clonotype was seen many times. The rearrangement uses TRBV4-3 and TRBJ2-2; weak D call: TRBD2 (6 bases). CDR1 is LGHNA, CDR2 YSLEER, per germline. Deletions cut 0 bases from V and 1 base from J, with 15 bases between. The CDR3 sequence is 18 residues long. The CDR3 spells CASSQDARRLGNTGELFF. The CDR3 bases are TGCGCCAGCAGCCAAGATGCGAGGCGACTAGGGAACACCGGGGAGCTGTTTTTT.

At least ten counts were recorded for this clonotype. The chain links TRBV20-1 to TRBJ2-3; TRBD2 matches at 7 bases. The CDR3 sequence is 13 residues long. Germline values: CDR1 DFQATT, CDR2 SNEGSKA (reference sequence). J was trimmed by 4 bases and V by 8 bases; bases with no gene match: 9. The CDR3 reads CSKPGLLSDTQYF. The CDR3 DNA follows: TGCAGTAAGCCGGGACTACTGTCAGATACGCAGTATTTT.

The chain has TRBV11-2 and TRBJ1-1; D is uncertain. CDR1 is SGHAT, CDR2 FQNNGV, per germline. Trimming stripped 1 base from V and 0 bases from J, with 6 bases between. This CDR3 is 14 amino acids long. The CDR3 region has the DNA TGTGCCAGCAGCTTAGGACCCCTGAACACTGAAGCTTTCTTT. It encodes CASSLGPLNTEAFF.

This clonotype was counted at least ten times. The chain couples TRBV4-3 to TRBJ1-4; tentative D call: TRBD1 (5 bases). CDR1 is LGHNA, CDR2 YSLEER, per germline. This CDR3 has 16 amino acids. Deletions cut 4 bases from V and 0 bases from J, with 12 bases between. The CDR3 is CASSRQTGATNEKLFF. The CDR3 bases are TGCGCCAGCAGCCGCCAAACAGGAGCAACTAATGAAAAACTGTTTTTT.

Points on this clonotype: A much larger clone differs from this one at a single base, so this may be a read error. The V gene is TRBV7-8, the J gene TRBJ2-7; D gene ambiguous. Looked up from germline, CDR1 is SGHVS and CDR2 is FQNEAQ. The CDR3 contains 13 residues. The germline V and J ends were trimmed by 5 bases and 2 bases, with 10 bases remaining between them. CDR3 coding DNA: TGTGCCAGCAGCCCCCGGCTCCCCTACGAGCAGTACTTC. This translates into CASSPRLPYEQYF. The whole variable domain, filled in from reference TRBV7-8 and TRBJ2-7, reads GAGVSQSPRYKVAKRGQDVALRCDPISGHVSLFWYQQALGQGPEFLTYFQNEAQLDKSGLPSDRFFAERPEGSVSTLKIQRTQQEDSAVYLCASSPRLPYEQYFGPGTRLTVT.

The table lists this clonotype with many counts. The rearrangement links TRBV24-1 to TRBJ2-1; 7 bases are shared with TRBD1. The CDR3 loop spans 15 amino acids. CDR1 and CDR2 (germline): KGHDR, SFDVKD. V dropped 9 bases and J dropped 2; count of bases not matched to a gene: 9. CDR3 DNA: TGTGCCACCGCGAAGACAGGGAGTCCCTACAATGAGCAGTTCTTC. Translated: CATAKTGSPYNEQFF.

This clonotype was recorded at least ten times. V is TRBV12-3 or TRBV12-4 and J is TRBJ2-3, with a weak D call TRBD2 (6 bases). CDR3 length: 15 amino acids. The V end was cut by 6 bases, the J end by 0 bases, with 13 bases between. CDR3 sequence reads: CASRATGGSTDTQYF. CDR3 nucleotide sequence: TGTGCCAGCAGAGCCACCGGGGGAAGCACAGATACGCAGTATTTT.

In this sample, this clonotype turned up many times. This chain's CDR3 is CASSSDLGDTQYF. CDR3 DNA: TGTGCCAGCAGCTCTGATCTAGGAGATACGCAGTATTTT. This rearrangement joins TRBV11-2 to TRBJ2-3; D uncertain. The CDR3 extends over 13 amino acids. CDR1 and CDR2 from the germline V gene are SGHAT and FQNNGV. Trimming pared 4 bases from V and 5 bases from J, leaving 10 bases between. The full variable domain, completed using reference TRBV11-2 and TRBJ2-3, is EAGVAQSPRYKIIEKRQSVAFWCNPISGHATLYWYQQILGQGPKLLIQFQNNGVVDDSQLPKDRFSAERLKGVDSTLKIQPAKLEDSAVYLCASSSDLGDTQYFGPGTRLTVL.

The chain uses TRBV11-1 and TRBJ1-1; the D is unclear. CDR3 length equals 14 residues. V was pared by 8 bases and J by 0 bases, with 13 bases between. Germline V gene lookup returns CDR1 SGHAT and CDR2 FQDESV (reference sequence). The CDR3 region is CASRWSVMNTEAFF. For the CDR3, the DNA is TGTGCCAGCCGATGGAGCGTTATGAACACTGAAGCTTTCTTT. The variable domain in full, completed from reference TRBV11-1 and TRBJ1-1, reads EAEVAQSPRYKITEKSQAVAFWCDPISGHATLYWYRQILGQGPELLVQFQDESVVDDSQLPKDRFSAERLKGVDSTLKIQPAELGDSAMYLCASRWSVMNTEAFFGQGTRLTVV.

This clonotype was seen a handful of times. The CDR3 sequence is CASSSASIGIYEQYF. The CDR3 DNA follows: TGTGCCAGCAGTTCGGCTAGCATCGGGATTTACGAGCAGTACTTC. This sequence joins TRBV12-3 or TRBV12-4 and TRBJ2-7; D may be TRBD2 (5 bases). The CDR3 covers 15 residues. V was trimmed by 4 bases and J by 4 bases, leaving 17 bases between them.

This clonotype was counted between two and nine times. The V call is TRBV14, the J call TRBJ2-4; tentatively, D is TRBD1 or TRBD2 (5 bases each). Germline loops: CDR1 SGHDN, CDR2 FVKESK. V was trimmed by 2 bases and J by 5 bases, leaving 16 bases between them. The length of the CDR3 is 16 residues. The CDR3 nucleotides read TGTGCCAGCAGCCAAAAACCAGGGAGAGGAGAAAACATTCAGTACTTC. The encoded protein is CASSQKPGRGENIQYF.